The 16 T cell receptor beta chains below were found in one sample sequenced in a study of blood T cell repertoires in COVID-19. TCRdb's copy holds only in-frame clones and misses some; the assay was immunoSEQ multiplex PCR. The repertoire includes around 57,000 clones, about nine tenths of them detected once, and around 21% sits in the top ten. Sequences were obtained from peripheral blood. Receptor source: a woman of 80 years or more with COVID-19, enrolled during active disease.

This rearrangement joins TRBV6-1 to TRBJ1-5; D gene ambiguous. The length of the CDR3 is 17 residues. The V and J ends lost 2 bases and 0 bases respectively, with 14 bases between them. Looked up from germline, CDR1 is MNHNS and CDR2 is SASEGT. The CDR3: CASSEQQVWFSNQPQHF. The CDR3 nucleotides read TGTGCCAGCAGTGAACAGCAGGTCTGGTTTAGCAATCAGCCCCAGCATTTT.

This chain connects TRBV6-1 to TRBJ1-1, with D perhaps TRBD1 (6 bases). The CDR3 runs to 13 residues. CDR1 and CDR2 from the germline V gene are MNHNS and SASEGT. V lost 1 base, J lost 7 bases, and 10 bases lay in between. The CDR3 is CASSEVWTDEAFF. CDR3 in DNA: TGTGCCAGCAGTGAAGTTTGGACAGATGAAGCTTTCTTT.

The V call is TRBV6-5, the J call TRBJ1-1; D might be TRBD1 (6 bases). This CDR3 comprises 13 residues. Germline V gene lookup returns CDR1 MNHEY and CDR2 SVGAGI. V dropped 6 bases and J dropped 1 base, with 9 bases sitting between them. The CDR3 region has the DNA TGTGCCAGCAGAACCAGGGGGAACACTGAAGCTTTCTTT. The encoded protein is CASRTRGNTEAFF.

The chain joins TRBV6-5 to TRBJ2-1, with 14 bases fitting TRBD2. V shed 2 bases, J shed 9 bases, and the junction held 3 bases outside the gene matches. Germline loops: CDR1 MNHEY, CDR2 SVGAGI. The CDR3 has 15 residues. The CDR3 DNA sequence: TGTGCCAGCAGTTACAAGGGACTAGCGGGGGCTGAGCAGTTCTTC. This gives the protein CASSYKGLAGAEQFF.

The J gene is TRBJ1-6, the V gene TRBV5-1; D not certain. Germline values: CDR1 SGHRS, CDR2 YFSETQ. Trimming removed 0 bases at V and 0 bases at J, with 7 bases between. The CDR3 runs 16 residues. The CDR3 loop reads CASSLAGSSYNSPLHF. DNA for the CDR3: TGCGCCAGCAGCTTGGCGGGGAGCTCCTATAATTCACCCCTCCACTTT.

This chain links TRBV15 with TRBJ2-6; TRBD2 agrees at 7 bases. Germline CDR1 reads LNHNV; CDR2 reads YYDKDF (reference sequence). V shed 4 bases, J shed 3 bases, and the junction held 0 bases outside the gene matches. There are 14 residues in the CDR3. This chain's CDR3 is CATSTGGGANVLTF. The CDR3 coding sequence is TGTGCCACCAGCACGGGAGGTGGGGCCAACGTCCTGACTTTC.

This clone has only a few counts. CDR3 in amino acids: CASSRRGEKLFF. The CDR3 coding sequence is TGTGCCAGTAGTCGGCGAGGTGAAAAACTGTTTTTT. V is TRBV19 and J is TRBJ1-4; D is uncertain. CDR3 length: 12 residues. Looked up from germline, CDR1 is LNHDA and CDR2 is SQIVND (reference sequence). Trimming stripped 5 bases from V and 7 bases from J, with 8 bases between. Full variable domain (remainder filled in from reference TRBV19 and TRBJ1-4): DGGITQSPKYLFRKEGQNVTLSCEQNLNHDAMYWYRQDPGQGLRLIYYSQIVNDFQKGDIAEGYSVSREKKESFPLTVTSAQKNPTAFYLCASSRRGEKLFFGSGTQLSVL.

The V gene is TRBV29-1, the J gene TRBJ1-4; D is undetermined. The V end was cut by 1 base, the J end by 7 bases, with 16 bases between. This CDR3 is 15 amino acids long. Germline V CDR1 and CDR2: SQVTM, ANQGSEA. The CDR3 DNA sequence: TGCAGCGTTGAAGTGGATGGAAGAGCAGGTGAAAAACTGTTTTTT. Amino acids: CSVEVDGRAGEKLFF.

The CDR3 DNA reads as TGTGCCAGCAGCTTACGGTCCCGTACTAGCGGGGGGAATGAGCAGTTCTTC. This gives the protein CASSLRSRTSGGNEQFF. The chain is built from TRBV11-3 and TRBJ2-1; 12 bases match TRBD2. Looked up from germline, CDR1 is SGHNT and CDR2 is YENEEA. This CDR3 has 17 residues. V trimming: 2 bases; J trimming: 7 bases; junction bases outside the gene matches: 9.

This chain joins TRBV5-1 and TRBJ2-2; D possibly corresponds to TRBD1 (7 bases). Germline V lookup: CDR1 SGHRS, CDR2 YFSETQ. The length of the CDR3 is 13 residues. V was trimmed by 6 bases and J by 4 bases, leaving 10 bases between them. The CDR3 sequence is CASTRDSTGELFF. In nucleotides, the CDR3 is TGCGCCAGCACGCGGGACAGCACCGGGGAGCTGTTTTTT.

A single count supports this clone. The chain recombines TRBV10-3 with TRBJ2-7; weak D call: TRBD1 (6 bases). This CDR3 is built from 18 residues. Trimming shortened V by 4 bases and J by 2 bases, and 24 bases separated the two germline ends. Germline lookup yields CDR1 ENHRY and CDR2 SYGVKD. CDR3 region: CAISGLSGTRDIAYEQYF. The CDR3 DNA follows: TGTGCCATCAGTGGCCTCTCCGGGACAAGAGATATTGCCTACGAGCAGTACTTC.

This clone was detected only once. This chain uses TRBV18 with TRBJ2-7, with TRBD1 as a possible D gene (6 bases). Germline CDR1 and CDR2: KGHSH and LQKENI. This CDR3 spans 16 amino acids. V lost 3 bases and J 4 bases, leaving 19 bases between the germline ends. The CDR3 nucleotides read TGTGCCAGCTCACCGCAACAGGGTTGGGGCCCTTACGAGCAGTACTTC. Protein product: CASSPQQGWGPYEQYF.

The chain links TRBV18 to TRBJ1-1, with D unresolved. This CDR3 region has 12 residues. V was pared by 2 bases and J by 10 bases, with 11 bases between. Germline loops: CDR1 KGHSH, CDR2 LQKENI. CDR3 bases: TGTGCCAGCTCACCATACAATTCTGCAGCTTTCTTT. Its translation: CASSPYNSAAFF. The full variable domain, its missing parts supplied by reference TRBV18 and TRBJ1-1, is NAGVMQNPRHLVRRRGQEARLRCSPMKGHSHVYWYRQLPEEGLKFMVYLQKENIIDESGMPKERFSAEFPKEGPSILRIQQVVRGDSAAYFCASSPYNSAAFFGQGTRLTVV.

The V call is TRBV2, the J call TRBJ1-2; the D is unclear. Germline CDR1 SNHLY, CDR2 FYNNEI. Trimming removed 4 bases from V and 1 base from J, with 4 bases in between. There are 12 residues in the CDR3. CDR3: CASSGDNYGYTF. CDR3 DNA sequence: TGTGCCAGCAGTGGAGATAACTATGGCTACACCTTC.

This clone appeared once. The rearrangement joins TRBV4-1 to TRBJ2-7; TRBD2 matches at 13 bases. CDR1 and CDR2 from the germline V gene are MGHRA and YSYEKL. The length of the CDR3 is 18 residues. V shed 6 bases, J shed 0 bases, and the junction held 11 bases outside the gene matches. The CDR3 reads CASSPRLAGGSSSYEQYF. In DNA, the CDR3 is TGCGCCAGCAGTCCCCGACTAGCGGGGGGCTCCAGCTCCTACGAGCAGTACTTC.

Written as DNA, the CDR3 is TGTGCCAGCAGTGGGACTAGCGGGGGAGCAGATACGCAGTATTTT. This codes for CASSGTSGGADTQYF. J is TRBJ2-3 and V is TRBV25-1; 13 positions agree with TRBD2. From germline, CDR1 is MGHDK and CDR2 SYGVNS. The CDR3 consists of 15 residues. V dropped 4 bases and J dropped 4; count of bases not matched to a gene: 2.